This TCR beta chain was found in a study of OX40 agonist ivuxolimab in advanced cancers. Whole-study context: Anti-PD-1, anti-PD-L1 or anti-CTLA-4 therapy given earlier was allowed, and around 40% had some.

TCRdb keeps only in-frame clones here, not all; method: immunoSEQ multiplex PCR. The repertoire holds roughly 15,000 clones, around 83% seen once, with about 12% in the top ten. With respect to this clone: As yet, its antigen is unknown.

Peripheral blood came from all dose cohorts at three timepoints. General study results and limits: Partial responders dosed at 0.1-3.0 mg/kg displayed clonal expansion ranking among the lowest.

The source was CD4+ or CD8+ T cells sorted from blood, collected in a trial of the OX40 agonist ivuxolimab. The TCR was taken from an adult with an advanced solid tumor such as melanoma, head and neck, liver or kidney cancer.

The CDR3 nucleotides are TGTGCCAGCAGCTTACACCCGAACACCGGGGAGCTGTTTTTT. Translating gives CASSLHPNTGELFF. V gene TRBV7-3 combines with J gene TRBJ2-2; the D is unclear. Germline CDR1 SGHTA, CDR2 FQGTGA. CDR3 length: 14 residues. Trimming shortened V by 2 bases and J by 0 bases, and 4 bases separated the two germline ends.